This T cell receptor (beta chain) was obtained from a study of shared clonotypes between healthy human individuals. Germline V gene data show CDR1 as SGHRS and CDR2 as YFSETQ. V lost 0 bases and J 1 base, leaving 5 bases between the germline ends. CDR3 size: 14 residues. This clone was found a few times. Other DNA sequences from this sample encode an identical CDR3 as well. Libraries were prepared by immunoSEQ multiplex PCR; TCRdb keeps only in-frame clonotypes and omits some of them. This sample has approximately 2.5 million clones, with 93% found just once. The chain combines TRBV5-1 with TRBJ1-5; D is unclear. The sequenced material came from naive CD4+ T cells from PBMCs. Subset in this sample: CD45RA+ positively selected. This sequence was found in a young man in good health. Some clones in this sample may be carry-over from other donors' samples. In DNA form, the CDR3 reads TGCGCCAGCAGCTTGGAAGGGAGCAATCAGCCCCAGCATTTT. Protein sequence: CASSLEGSNQPQHF.